This TCR beta chain was observed in a study of cytomegalovirus exposure and HLA in healthy donors. Study-wide background: The roughly 120 validation repertoires, a later analysis reported, used the same platform as the roughly 610 first-cohort repertoires.

The donors were part of the validation cohort of roughly 110 subjects. That cohort was separate from the first cohort, which comprised about 670 subjects. Produced via immunoSEQ multiplex PCR; TCRdb's table is partial and in-frame only. The sample lists tens of thousands of clones, just under 95% occurring once. CDR3 size: 14 residues. Trimming took 8 bases from V and 1 from J, leaving 14 bases between them. The germline gives CDR1 MNHNS, CDR2 SASEGT. About this clone itself: Its target is not known.

Overall study results and limits: Confirmation in vitro established that three CMV-associated chains were specific for CMV antigens. The listing of fewer than 200 TCR beta chains classed them as cytomegalovirus-associated.

This chain joins TRBV6-1 and TRBJ1-1; weak D call: TRBD1 (5 bases). This clonotype originated in a man between 18 and 35 years old in good health and CMV-seropositive. Sequenced: PBMCs. DNA of the CDR3: TGTGCCAGCTCGCAGGGAGGGACGAACACTGAAGCTTTCTTT. It is translated as CASSQGGTNTEAFF.